Below, 27 T cell receptor beta chains from the same sample are listed, as sequenced in a study of radiotherapy plus CTLA-4 blockade in lung cancer. Data came from immunoSEQ multiplex PCR; TCRdb stores just in-frame clones and leaves some out. Counted here are more than 60,000 clones, 65% to 85% occurring once; the ten biggest clones make up around 2.8%. Specimen: peripheral blood, collected from a patient treated with radiotherapy plus ipilimumab. Receptor source: a human donor with non-small cell lung cancer who had a complete response to radiotherapy plus ipilimumab.

This chain connects TRBV28 to TRBJ2-1; 7 nucleotides align to TRBD2. Germline V gives CDR1 MDHEN, CDR2 SYDVKM. After removal of 6 bases from V and 10 bases from J, the junction contained 12 bases not matched to a gene. The CDR3 has 14 residues. The CDR3 DNA follows: TGTGCCAGCAGCCCCCGGGGGGAAGTGGGAGAGCAGTTCTTC. Protein: CASSPRGEVGEQFF.

The chain is built from TRBV5-5 and TRBJ2-3; 10 nucleotides match TRBD1. The CDR3 runs to 15 residues. CDR1 is SGHKS, CDR2 YYEKEE, per germline (reference sequence). Germline trimming cut 5 bases from V and 3 bases from J; bases unmatched to any gene: 6. The chain's CDR3 is CASSPDRGRTDTQYF. CDR3 nucleotides: TGTGCCAGCAGTCCCGACAGGGGGCGGACAGATACGCAGTATTTT.

Concerning this clone: Other DNA sequences from this sample encode an identical CDR3 as well. This chain links TRBV19 with TRBJ1-1; 9 bases map to TRBD1. Germline V lookup: CDR1 LNHDA, CDR2 SQIVND (reference sequence). The junction had 2 bases not matched to a gene; V was cut back by 3 bases and J by 3 bases. The CDR3 is 14 residues long. CDR3 in DNA: TGTGCCAGTAGTATGGGACAGGGCCACACTGAAGCTTTCTTT. This codes for CASSMGQGHTEAFF.

The chain has TRBV29-1 and TRBJ1-6; 7 bases agree with TRBD1. There are 13 residues in the CDR3. Germline CDR1 SQVTM, CDR2 ANQGSEA. Unmatched junction bases numbered 3, after V lost 5 bases and J lost 5 bases. CDR3 nucleotide sequence: TGCAGCGTTTGGACAGGAAATAATTCACCCCTCCACTTT. Translation: CSVWTGNNSPLHF.

The chain joins TRBV6-4 to TRBJ2-5, with D maybe TRBD1 (5 bases). The CDR3 is 15 amino acids. Germline CDR1 is MRHNA and CDR2 is SNTAGT. V was shortened by 6 bases and J by 4 bases, with 18 bases between the two germline ends. The CDR3: CASRAPGNIRETQYF. The CDR3, as DNA: TGTGCCAGCAGAGCCCCAGGGAACATACGAGAGACCCAGTACTTC.

The chain joins TRBV5-1 to TRBJ2-3, with D perhaps matching TRBD1 (5 bases). Per the germline V gene, CDR1 is SGHRS and CDR2 is YFSETQ. Trimming shortened V by 5 bases and J by 0 bases, and 16 bases separated the two germline ends. The CDR3 is made up of 16 amino acids. CDR3 in DNA: TGCGCCAGCAGTGAGAATAGGGGCACTAGCACAGATACGCAGTATTTT. Amino acid sequence: CASSENRGTSTDTQYF. The complete variable domain, with remaining parts taken from reference TRBV5-1 and TRBJ2-3, reads KAGVTQTPRYLIKTRGQQVTLSCSPISGHRSVSWYQQTPGQGLQFLFEYFSETQRNKGNFPGRFSGRQFSNSRSEMNVSTLELGDSALYLCASSENRGTSTDTQYFGPGTRLTVL.

V gene TRBV6-5 combines with J gene TRBJ2-7, with D uncertain. Germline V gene lookup returns CDR1 MNHEY and CDR2 SVGAGI. V was cut by 5 bases and J by 5 bases, with 10 bases left in between. The CDR3 runs to 12 residues. The CDR3 nucleotides are TGTGCCAGCAGTGAATCGAGGCACGAGCAGTACTTC. Amino acid sequence: CASSESRHEQYF.

The chain joins TRBV2 to TRBJ1-6; TRBD1 aligns across 10 bases. Germline V CDR1 and CDR2: SNHLY, FYNNEI. After removal of 8 bases from V and 7 bases from J, the junction contained 5 bases not matched to a gene. This CDR3 comprises 14 residues. This CDR3 is CASRRTGGNSPLHF. In nucleotides, the CDR3 is TGTGCCAGCCGTAGGACAGGGGGAAATTCACCCCTCCACTTT.

The chain is built from TRBV19 and TRBJ2-2; a weak D match, TRBD2 (6 bases). V lost 6 bases to trimming and J lost 1 base, with 15 bases between them. CDR1 LNHDA and CDR2 SQIVND come from the germline V gene (reference sequence). The CDR3 runs to 16 residues. The DNA of the CDR3 is TGTGCCAGTAGACAAGGAGGGGTGGGGAACACCGGGGAGCTGTTTTTT. It is translated as CASRQGGVGNTGELFF.

This rearrangement joins TRBV18 to TRBJ2-7; 10 positions agree with TRBD1. The V gene's germline CDR1 is KGHSH and CDR2 LQKENI. CDR3 length: 14 amino acids. V shed 3 bases and J 3 bases; nucleotides not matched to a gene: 2. The CDR3 region is CASSPGQGIYEQYF. The CDR3 DNA sequence: TGTGCCAGCTCACCGGGACAGGGGATCTACGAGCAGTACTTC.

The J gene is TRBJ2-7, the V gene TRBV27; unclear D gene. Between the trimmed V and J ends, which lost 0 bases and 0 bases, there was a span of 9 bases. CDR1 and CDR2 (germline): MNHEY, SMNVEV (reference sequence). This CDR3 comprises 15 residues. DNA of the CDR3: TGTGCCAGCAGTTTATCGAGCGATTTCTCCTACGAGCAGTACTTC. It specifies CASSLSSDFSYEQYF.

CDR3 coding DNA: TGTGCCAGCAGTTACACGCACGGGACACCGTCCTACGAGCAGTACTTC. Translated: CASSYTHGTPSYEQYF. J is TRBJ2-7 and V is TRBV6-5; maybe TRBD1 (6 bases). Germline values: CDR1 MNHEY, CDR2 SVGAGI. V dropped 2 bases and J dropped 1 base, with 15 bases sitting between them. CDR3 length: 16 amino acids.

The chain employs TRBV7-2 and TRBJ2-7; TRBD2 matches 10 bases. J gave up 3 bases and V 1 base, and 3 bases lay outside the gene matches. This CDR3 region has 15 residues. From germline, CDR1 is SGHTA and CDR2 FQGNSA. CDR3 sequence: CASSLESSGSYEQYF. The CDR3, as DNA: TGTGCCAGCAGCTTAGAGTCTAGCGGGAGCTACGAGCAGTACTTC.

This chain connects TRBV6-5 to TRBJ1-5; maybe TRBD1 (6 bases). Germline V gene data show CDR1 as MNHEY and CDR2 as SVGAGI. This CDR3 spans 14 amino acids. V was clipped by 5 bases and J by 3 bases, with 11 bases between them. CDR3 region: CASSPQGNNQPQHF. The CDR3, as DNA: TGTGCCAGCAGTCCCCAGGGGAACAATCAGCCCCAGCATTTT.

The chain uses TRBV30 and TRBJ2-7, with a tentative D call TRBD2 (6 bases). Trimming stripped 0 bases from V and 5 bases from J, with 14 bases between. The germline CDR1 and CDR2 sequences are GTSNPN and SVGIG (reference sequence). CDR3 length: 14 amino acids. The CDR3 sequence is CAWSVGLRADEQYF. The CDR3 DNA follows: TGTGCCTGGAGTGTGGGACTTAGGGCCGACGAGCAGTACTTC.

This chain uses TRBV18 with TRBJ1-1; the match to TRBD1 covers 8 bases. The CDR3 sequence is 16 residues long. CDR1 is KGHSH, CDR2 LQKENI, per germline. V lost 3 bases and J lost 0; bases outside the gene matches: 6. The CDR3 sequence is CASSPPGQVMNTEAFF. The CDR3 DNA sequence: TGTGCCAGCTCACCGCCGGGACAGGTCATGAACACTGAAGCTTTCTTT.

The V gene is TRBV27, the J gene TRBJ2-1, with D perhaps TRBD1 (6 bases). The V gene lost 2 bases and the J gene lost 1 base, with 12 bases spanning the gap. CDR3 size: 16 residues. Looked up from germline, CDR1 is MNHEY and CDR2 is SMNVEV (reference sequence). The CDR3 region has the DNA TGTGCCAGCAGTTTACCTAGCCAGGGGTCCTACAATGAGCAGTTCTTC. Its translation is CASSLPSQGSYNEQFF.

The chain carries TRBV4-1 and TRBJ1-5; the match to TRBD1 covers 7 bases. In germline, CDR1 is MGHRA, CDR2 YSYEKL. The CDR3 is 16 amino acids. V lost 3 bases to trimming and J lost 4 bases; unmatched junction nucleotides: 9. The CDR3 nucleotides read TGCGCCAGCAGCCAGGTGACAGGGAGAGGAAATCAGCCCCAGCATTTT. This codes for CASSQVTGRGNQPQHF.

Only one count was recorded for this clone. The same CDR3 is also encoded by other DNA sequences in this sample. V usage is TRBV11-2 and J usage is TRBJ2-2; maybe TRBD2 (6 bases). The CDR3 totals 15 residues. Trimming stripped 5 bases from V and 0 bases from J, with 10 bases between. Germline V gives CDR1 SGHAT, CDR2 FQNNGV. The CDR3 sequence is CASSLLASNTGELFF. DNA for the CDR3: TGTGCCAGCAGCCTTCTAGCGTCGAACACCGGGGAGCTGTTTTTT.

The gene calls are TRBV29-1 and TRBJ1-2; D is uncertain. The CDR3 has 12 residues. V was shortened by 8 bases and J by 7 bases, with 17 bases between the two germline ends. CDR1 is SQVTM, CDR2 ANQGSEA, per germline. DNA for the CDR3: TGCAGCACCTCTCCTACAGCTCGTGGCTACACCTTC. Amino acids: CSTSPTARGYTF.

This clone was detected a few times. The CDR3 region has the DNA TGTGCCAGCAGCTTAGGACAGACCTTGGCCCAGTACTTC. Translated: CASSLGQTLAQYF. This chain links TRBV7-2 with TRBJ2-5; possibly TRBD1 for D (5 bases). The CDR3 covers 13 residues. Germline assignment: CDR1 SGHTA and CDR2 FQGNSA. The V gene lost 1 base and the J gene lost 9 bases, with 12 bases spanning the gap.

This clone was found once. The CDR3 spells CASSLSEQGAVKNIQYF. Here the CDR3 DNA reads TGCGCCAGCAGCTTGTCCGAACAGGGGGCGGTCAAAAACATTCAGTACTTC. V is TRBV5-1 and J is TRBJ2-4; 9 bases agree with TRBD1. The CDR3 runs to 17 residues. The germline V gene encodes CDR1 SGHRS and CDR2 YFSETQ. V lost 1 base to trimming and J lost 3 bases; unmatched junction nucleotides: 8.

The rearrangement links TRBV29-1 to TRBJ1-1; D uncertain. The germline gives CDR1 SQVTM, CDR2 ANQGSEA. The V and J ends lost 7 bases and 1 base respectively, with 13 bases between them. There are 13 residues in the CDR3. This CDR3 reads CSALWQENTEAFF. The DNA for the CDR3 is TGCAGCGCCCTTTGGCAGGAGAACACTGAAGCTTTCTTT.

The chain couples TRBV4-1 to TRBJ2-3, with 7 bases that match TRBD2. Germline CDR1 and CDR2: MGHRA and YSYEKL. CDR3 length equals 15 residues. Trimming at V came to 4 bases and at J to 7 bases, leaving 11 bases not matched to a gene. The CDR3: CASSLLLTGGYTQYF. The CDR3 nucleotides are TGCGCCAGCAGCCTTCTACTAACGGGGGGTTATACGCAGTATTTT.

This chain uses TRBV4-3 with TRBJ2-1, with D possibly being TRBD2 (5 bases). This CDR3 comprises 13 residues. CDR1 and CDR2 (germline): LGHNA, YSLEER. Trimming cost V 5 bases and J 6 bases, with 11 bases left between them. The CDR3 region is CASSWESGNEQFF. CDR3 bases: TGCGCCAGCAGCTGGGAAAGCGGCAATGAGCAGTTCTTC.

The chain combines TRBV6-5 with TRBJ2-7; 7 bases line up with TRBD1. Unmatched junction bases numbered 9, after V lost 5 bases and J lost 2 bases. The V gene's germline CDR1 is MNHEY and CDR2 SVGAGI. The CDR3 has 15 amino acids. The CDR3 sequence is CASSGRDSQTYEQYF. The CDR3 DNA reads as TGTGCCAGCAGTGGCCGGGACAGCCAGACCTACGAGCAGTACTTC.

This clone was recorded only once. The rearrangement uses TRBV14 and TRBJ2-1, with 10 bases that match TRBD2. The CDR3 is 16 amino acids. The J segment lost 10 bases and the V segment lost 1 base, leaving 10 bases of the junction unmatched. Germline V lookup: CDR1 SGHDN, CDR2 FVKESK. This CDR3 is CASSQGTSGIFREQFF. As DNA, the CDR3 is TGTGCCAGCAGCCAAGGTACTAGCGGGATATTTCGGGAGCAGTTCTTC.